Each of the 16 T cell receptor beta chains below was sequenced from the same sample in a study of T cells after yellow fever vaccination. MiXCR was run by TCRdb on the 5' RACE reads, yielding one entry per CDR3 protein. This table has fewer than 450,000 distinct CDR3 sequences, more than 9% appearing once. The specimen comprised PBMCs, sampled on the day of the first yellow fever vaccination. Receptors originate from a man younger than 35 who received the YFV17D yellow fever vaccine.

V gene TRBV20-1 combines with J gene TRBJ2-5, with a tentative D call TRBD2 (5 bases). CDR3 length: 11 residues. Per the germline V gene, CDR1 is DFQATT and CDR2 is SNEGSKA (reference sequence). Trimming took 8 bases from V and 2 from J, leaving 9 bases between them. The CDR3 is CSLGLQETQYF. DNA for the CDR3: TGCAGTCTCGGACTTCAAGAGACCCAGTACTTC.

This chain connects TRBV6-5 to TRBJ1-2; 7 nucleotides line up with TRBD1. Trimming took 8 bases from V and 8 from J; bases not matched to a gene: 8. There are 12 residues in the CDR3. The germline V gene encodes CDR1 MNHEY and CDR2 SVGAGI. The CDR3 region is CASGTTGPGYTF. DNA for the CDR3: TGTGCCAGCGGAACGACAGGGCCAGGCTACACCTTC.

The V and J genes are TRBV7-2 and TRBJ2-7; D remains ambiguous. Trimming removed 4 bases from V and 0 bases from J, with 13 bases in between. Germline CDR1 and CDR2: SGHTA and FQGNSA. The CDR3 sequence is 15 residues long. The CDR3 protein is CASSSTTINSYEQYF. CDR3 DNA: TGTGCCAGCAGCTCCACCACCATCAACTCCTACGAGCAGTACTTC. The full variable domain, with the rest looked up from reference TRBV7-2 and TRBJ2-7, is GAGVSQSPSNKVTEKGKDVELRCDPISGHTALYWYRQSLGQGLEFLIYFQGNSAPDKSGLPSDRFSAERTGGSVSTLTIQRTQQEDSAVYLCASSSTTINSYEQYFGPGTRLTVT.

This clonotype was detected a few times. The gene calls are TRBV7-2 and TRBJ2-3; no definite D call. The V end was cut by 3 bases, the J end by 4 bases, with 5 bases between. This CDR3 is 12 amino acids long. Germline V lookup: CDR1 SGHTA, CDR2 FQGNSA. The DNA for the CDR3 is TGTGCCAGCAGCTTCCCCCCAGATACGCAGTATTTT. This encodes CASSFPPDTQYF. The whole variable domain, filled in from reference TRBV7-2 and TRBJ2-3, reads GAGVSQSPSNKVTEKGKDVELRCDPISGHTALYWYRQSLGQGLEFLIYFQGNSAPDKSGLPSDRFSAERTGGSVSTLTIQRTQQEDSAVYLCASSFPPDTQYFGPGTRLTVL.

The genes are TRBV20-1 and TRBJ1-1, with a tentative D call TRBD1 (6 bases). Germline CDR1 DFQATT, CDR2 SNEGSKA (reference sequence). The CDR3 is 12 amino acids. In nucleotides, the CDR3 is TGCAGGCTGGAAGGGGGAGAGACTGAAGCTTTCTTT. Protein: CRLEGGETEAFF.

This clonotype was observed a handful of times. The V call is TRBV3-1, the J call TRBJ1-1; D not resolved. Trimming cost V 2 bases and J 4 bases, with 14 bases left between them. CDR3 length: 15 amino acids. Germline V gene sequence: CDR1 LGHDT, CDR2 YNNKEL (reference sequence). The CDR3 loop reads CASSQNAASPTEAFF. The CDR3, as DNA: TGTGCCAGCAGCCAAAATGCAGCTAGCCCCACTGAAGCTTTCTTT.

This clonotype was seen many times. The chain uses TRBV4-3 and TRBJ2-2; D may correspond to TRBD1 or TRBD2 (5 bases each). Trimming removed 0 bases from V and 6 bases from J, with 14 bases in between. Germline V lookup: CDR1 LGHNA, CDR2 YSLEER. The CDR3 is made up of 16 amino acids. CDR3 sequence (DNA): TGCGCCAGCAGCCAAGATGGGGGTATGACGTCCGGGGAGCTGTTTTTT. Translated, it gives CASSQDGGMTSGELFF.

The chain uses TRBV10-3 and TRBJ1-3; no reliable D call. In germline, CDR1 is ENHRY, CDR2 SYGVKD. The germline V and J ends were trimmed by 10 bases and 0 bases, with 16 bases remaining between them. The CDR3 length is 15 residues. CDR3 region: CATQRAGSSGNTIYF. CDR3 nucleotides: TGTGCCACCCAGCGGGCAGGTAGCTCTGGAAACACCATATATTTT.

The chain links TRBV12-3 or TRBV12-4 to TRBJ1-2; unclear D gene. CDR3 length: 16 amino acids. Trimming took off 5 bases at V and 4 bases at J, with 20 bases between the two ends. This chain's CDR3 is CASSAASGQTIYGYTF. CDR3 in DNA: TGTGCCAGCAGTGCCGCTTCCGGCCAGACTATCTATGGCTACACCTTC.

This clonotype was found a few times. The CDR3: CASSMGLAGFTDTQYF. The CDR3 coding sequence is TGTGCCAGCAGCATGGGACTAGCGGGGTTCACAGATACGCAGTATTTT. The rearrangement links TRBV7-2 to TRBJ2-3; 13 bases fit TRBD2. The CDR3 is made up of 16 amino acids. J was trimmed by 2 bases and V by 5 bases; bases with no gene match: 4. CDR1 SGHTA and CDR2 FQGNSA come from the germline V gene. Using reference TRBV7-2 and TRBJ2-3 for the parts outside the CDR3, the full variable domain is GAGVSQSPSNKVTEKGKDVELRCDPISGHTALYWYRQSLGQGLEFLIYFQGNSAPDKSGLPSDRFSAERTGGSVSTLTIQRTQQEDSAVYLCASSMGLAGFTDTQYFGPGTRLTVL.

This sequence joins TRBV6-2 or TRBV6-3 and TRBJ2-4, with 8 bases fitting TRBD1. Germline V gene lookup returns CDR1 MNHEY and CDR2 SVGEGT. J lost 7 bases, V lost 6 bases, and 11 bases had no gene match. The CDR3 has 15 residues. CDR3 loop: CASSRLGQGANIQYF. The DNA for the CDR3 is TGTGCCAGCAGCCGCCTAGGACAGGGTGCGAACATTCAGTACTTC.

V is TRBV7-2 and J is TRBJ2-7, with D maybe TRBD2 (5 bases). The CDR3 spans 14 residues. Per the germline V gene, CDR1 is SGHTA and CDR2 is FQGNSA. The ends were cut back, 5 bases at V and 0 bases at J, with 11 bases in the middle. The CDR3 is CASSLGLISYEQYF. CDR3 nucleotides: TGTGCCAGCAGCCTCGGACTGATCTCCTACGAGCAGTACTTC.

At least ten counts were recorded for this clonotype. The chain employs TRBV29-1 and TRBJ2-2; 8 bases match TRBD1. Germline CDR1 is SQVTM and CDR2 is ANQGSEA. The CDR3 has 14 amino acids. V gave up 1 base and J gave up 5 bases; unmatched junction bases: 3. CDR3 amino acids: CSVEAGGRTGELFF. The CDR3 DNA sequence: TGCAGCGTTGAAGCAGGGGGCCGGACCGGGGAGCTGTTTTTT.

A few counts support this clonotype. The CDR3 spells CATRDATNEKLFF. CDR3 nucleotides: TGTGCCACCCGGGACGCAACTAATGAAAAACTGTTTTTT. The chain employs TRBV5-4 and TRBJ1-4, with D possibly matching TRBD1 (5 bases). Germline CDR1 reads SGHNT; CDR2 reads YYREEE (reference sequence). The CDR3 covers 13 residues. V shed 9 bases and J shed 0 bases, with 9 bases lying between them.

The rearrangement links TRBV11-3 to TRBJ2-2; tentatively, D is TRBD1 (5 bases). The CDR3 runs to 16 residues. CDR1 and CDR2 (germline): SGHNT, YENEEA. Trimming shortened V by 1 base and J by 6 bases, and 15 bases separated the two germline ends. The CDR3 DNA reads TGTGCCAGCAGCTTAGTTTCGACAGTGTGGGCCGGGGAGCTGTTTTTT. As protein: CASSLVSTVWAGELFF. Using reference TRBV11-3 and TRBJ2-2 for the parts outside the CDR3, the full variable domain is EAGVVQSPRYKIIEKKQPVAFWCNPISGHNTLYWYLQNLGQGPELLIRYENEEAVDDSQLPKDRFSAERLKGVDSTLKIQPAELGDSAVYLCASSLVSTVWAGELFFGEGSRLTVL.

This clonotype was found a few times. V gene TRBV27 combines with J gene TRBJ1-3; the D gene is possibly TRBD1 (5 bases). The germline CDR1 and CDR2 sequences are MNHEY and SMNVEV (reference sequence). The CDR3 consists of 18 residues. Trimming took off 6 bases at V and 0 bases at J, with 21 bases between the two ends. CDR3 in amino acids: CASSPGLGRDLSGNTIYF. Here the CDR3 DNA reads TGTGCCAGCAGCCCCGGTTTGGGCAGGGACCTCTCTGGAAACACCATATATTTT.